The 26 T cell receptor beta chains listed next were all sequenced from one sample in a study of shared clonotypes between healthy human individuals. Using immunoSEQ multiplex PCR, the repertoire was profiled, and TCRdb retains in-frame clones only, with some absent. Of 2 million to 2.5 million clones listed, roughly 90% are singletons. The sequenced material came from naive CD4+ T cells from PBMCs. Subset: CD45RA+ positively selected. The source is a man between 18 and 29 years old in good health. Some clones in this sample may be carry-over from other donors' samples.

This sequence joins TRBV6-6 and TRBJ1-2; 8 nucleotides align to TRBD1. Germline CDR1 and CDR2: MNHNY and SVGAGI (reference sequence). The CDR3 runs 13 residues. J was trimmed by 8 bases and V by 5 bases; bases with no gene match: 7. CDR3 sequence reads: CASSDQQGGGYTF. CDR3 DNA sequence: TGTGCCAGCAGTGACCAACAGGGGGGAGGCTACACCTTC.

This clone was counted only a few times. The V call is TRBV28, the J call TRBJ1-5; unclear D gene. The CDR3 has 14 amino acids. Trimming removed 5 bases at V and 6 bases at J, with 14 bases between. The V gene's germline CDR1 is MDHEN and CDR2 SYDVKM. The CDR3 DNA follows: TGTGCCAGCAGTCCCGACCCGGGGAGTCAGCCCCAGCATTTT. Residues: CASSPDPGSQPQHF.

The rearrangement joins TRBV21-1 to TRBJ1-1; the D segment call TRBD1 is taken from the table without a DNA check. TRBV21-1 constitutes a pseudogene. The length of the CDR3 is 16 residues. CDR3 region: CASSKARGHQNTEAFF. The CDR3 nucleotides are TGTGCCAGCAGCAAAGCCAGGGGGCACCAGAACACTGAAGCTTTCTTT.

This chain connects TRBV11-2 to TRBJ1-3; weak D call: TRBD1 (6 bases). This CDR3 comprises 16 residues. The V end was cut by 5 bases, the J end by 0 bases, with 14 bases between. Germline lookup yields CDR1 SGHAT and CDR2 FQNNGV. Written as DNA, the CDR3 is TGTGCCAGCAGCCTCGTCGGGGGCTACTCTGGAAACACCATATATTTT. Protein product: CASSLVGGYSGNTIYF. Combining the CDR3 with reference TRBV11-2 and TRBJ1-3 gives the whole variable domain EAGVAQSPRYKIIEKRQSVAFWCNPISGHATLYWYQQILGQGPKLLIQFQNNGVVDDSQLPKDRFSAERLKGVDSTLKIQPAKLEDSAVYLCASSLVGGYSGNTIYFGEGSWLTVV.

The chain is built from TRBV5-5 and TRBJ2-3; 8 nucleotides match TRBD2. J gave up 3 bases and V 4 bases, and 10 bases lay outside the gene matches. In germline, CDR1 is SGHKS, CDR2 YYEKEE (reference sequence). There are 16 residues in the CDR3. The CDR3, as DNA: TGTGCCAGCAGCCGGGGGTCCAGCGGGGGAACAGATACGCAGTATTTT. This gives the protein CASSRGSSGGTDTQYF. The full variable domain, rest sourced from reference TRBV5-5 and TRBJ2-3, is DAGVTQSPTHLIKTRGQQVTLRCSPISGHKSVSWYQQVLGQGPQFIFQYYEKEERGRGNFPDRFSARQFPNYSSELNVNALLLGDSALYLCASSRGSSGGTDTQYFGPGTRLTVL.

This clone was found once. In DNA form, the CDR3 reads TGTGCCAGCAGCTCCGGAAACAGGGTCGAGACCCAGTACTTC. Amino acids: CASSSGNRVETQYF. The chain links TRBV5-6 to TRBJ2-5; tentative D call: TRBD1 (6 bases). V lost 3 bases, J lost 5 bases, and 14 bases lay in between. The CDR3 has 14 amino acids. Germline V gives CDR1 SGHDT, CDR2 YYEEEE.

This clone appeared once. J is TRBJ2-7 and V is TRBV29-1, with TRBD1 matching over 12 bases. The germline gives CDR1 SQVTM, CDR2 ANQGSEA. This CDR3 has 15 residues. The V gene end was trimmed by 5 bases and the J gene end by 6 bases; junction bases not matched to a gene: 11. The CDR3 coding sequence is TGCAGCGTTTTTTTCGTTGGGACAGGGGGCGCCGAGCAGTACTTC. Translating gives CSVFFVGTGGAEQYF.

The chain recombines TRBV5-1 with TRBJ2-1; 10 positions match TRBD2. The CDR3 has 16 amino acids. The J segment lost 3 bases and the V segment lost 3 bases, leaving 6 bases of the junction unmatched. From germline, CDR1 is SGHRS and CDR2 YFSETQ. The DNA of the CDR3 is TGCGCCAGCAGCTCCCTAGCTAGCGGGAGCTACAATGAGCAGTTCTTC. Protein sequence: CASSSLASGSYNEQFF. Full variable domain (missing parts from reference TRBV5-1 and TRBJ2-1): KAGVTQTPRYLIKTRGQQVTLSCSPISGHRSVSWYQQTPGQGLQFLFEYFSETQRNKGNFPGRFSGRQFSNSRSEMNVSTLELGDSALYLCASSSLASGSYNEQFFGPGTRLTVL.

This sequence joins TRBV7-9 and TRBJ2-1, with 10 bases that match TRBD2. There are 14 residues in the CDR3. J lost 8 bases, V lost 8 bases, and 9 bases had no gene match. Germline values: CDR1 SEHNR, CDR2 FQNEAQ (reference sequence). CDR3 in amino acids: CASALAGALDEQFF. The CDR3 DNA follows: TGTGCCAGCGCCCTAGCGGGAGCGTTGGATGAGCAGTTCTTC.

The CDR3 nucleotides are TGCAGCGTTGATTCTGGGGGGAGGAATAATGAGCAGTTCTTC. It codes for CSVDSGGRNNEQFF. V and J are TRBV29-1 and TRBJ2-1; a weak D match, TRBD2 (6 bases). The CDR3 sequence is 14 residues long. Trimming left V 3 bases short and J 7 bases short, with 16 bases between. From germline, CDR1 is SQVTM and CDR2 ANQGSEA.

CDR3 bases: TGTGCCAGCGGCGGGACTTCCGGAGACACCGGGGAGCTGTTTTTT. Protein: CASGGTSGDTGELFF. The V gene is TRBV7-9, the J gene TRBJ2-2, with a possible D match to TRBD2 (6 bases). Deletions cut 8 bases from V and 3 bases from J, with 16 bases between. Germline V lookup: CDR1 SEHNR, CDR2 FQNEAQ (reference sequence). The length of the CDR3 is 15 residues.

V is TRBV2 and J is TRBJ2-7; D ambiguous. Per germline, CDR1 SNHLY and CDR2 FYNNEI. CDR3 length: 13 residues. V was pared by 4 bases and J by 3 bases, with 10 bases between. The CDR3 protein is CASSARSNYEQYF. CDR3 DNA: TGTGCCAGCAGTGCCCGGTCGAACTACGAGCAGTACTTC.

This clone occurred once. The chain carries TRBV5-8 and TRBJ2-3; 12 nucleotides match TRBD2. This CDR3 is built from 16 residues. V lost 0 bases, J lost 2 bases, and 1 base stayed unmatched. The germline V gene has CDR1 SGHTS and CDR2 YDEGEE. CDR3 protein: CASSLGTSGVTDTQYF. The CDR3 nucleotides are TGTGCCAGCAGCTTGGGGACTAGCGGGGTCACAGATACGCAGTATTTT.

J is TRBJ1-3 and V is TRBV28; possibly TRBD1 for D (6 bases). Germline V CDR1 and CDR2: MDHEN, SYDVKM. The CDR3 runs to 14 residues. Between the trimmed V and J ends, which lost 7 bases and 9 bases, there was a span of 19 bases. The CDR3 protein is CASKGGAGVSTIYF. The CDR3 DNA reads TGTGCCAGCAAAGGGGGGGCAGGCGTTAGCACCATATATTTT.

The chain is built from TRBV4-2 and TRBJ1-2, with TRBD1 matching over 9 bases. The CDR3 has 16 amino acids. V was clipped by 3 bases and J by 8 bases; unmatched bases: 13. Germline V gene data show CDR1 as LGHNA and CDR2 as YNFKEQ. The CDR3 loop is CASSHAGTGWLKGYTF. DNA for the CDR3: TGTGCCAGCAGCCATGCCGGGACAGGGTGGTTAAAGGGCTACACCTTC.

This chain connects TRBV7-9 to TRBJ2-5; TRBD2 matches 7 bases. CDR3 length: 15 amino acids. Germline V gives CDR1 SEHNR, CDR2 FQNEAQ (reference sequence). V lost 9 bases to trimming and J lost 1 base; unmatched junction nucleotides: 11. The CDR3 DNA reads as TGTGCCAGTGGTGTGGCTAGCGGCGCCCAAGAGACCCAGTACTTC. Its protein is CASGVASGAQETQYF. Supplemented by reference TRBV7-9 and TRBJ2-5, the full variable domain reads DTGVSQNPRHKITKRGQNVTFRCDPISEHNRLYWYRQTLGQGPEFLTYFQNEAQLEKSRLLSDRFSAERPKGSFSTLEIQRTEQGDSAMYLCASGVASGAQETQYFGPGTRLLVL.

The chain couples TRBV15 to TRBJ2-3; D perhaps matches TRBD2 (6 bases). Between the trimmed V and J ends, which lost 3 bases and 0 bases, there was a span of 10 bases. Germline values: CDR1 LNHNV, CDR2 YYDKDF (reference sequence). This CDR3 spans 15 amino acids. The CDR3 spells CATSSVGGSTDTQYF. The CDR3 DNA is TGTGCCACCAGCAGCGTCGGGGGAAGCACAGATACGCAGTATTTT.

This chain connects TRBV19 to TRBJ2-2, with 12 bases matching TRBD2. Germline loops: CDR1 LNHDA, CDR2 SQIVND (reference sequence). The junction had 11 bases not matched to a gene; V was cut back by 8 bases and J by 4 bases. The CDR3 is 17 residues long. CDR3 coding DNA: TGTGCCAGTCGTCGGCTAGCGGGAGGGCCGGGCACCGGGGAGCTGTTTTTT. It is translated as CASRRLAGGPGTGELFF.

The chain couples TRBV7-6 to TRBJ2-1; D not certain. Trimming left V 3 bases short and J 6 bases short, with 9 bases between. Germline assignment: CDR1 SGHVS and CDR2 FNYEAQ. The CDR3 contains 13 residues. The CDR3 sequence is CASSLPGFNEQFF. The CDR3 DNA sequence: TGTGCCAGCAGCTTGCCAGGTTTCAATGAGCAGTTCTTC. Based on the CDR3 plus reference TRBV7-6 and TRBJ2-1, the full variable domain is GAGVSQSPRYKVTKRGQDVALRCDPISGHVSLYWYRQALGQGPEFLTYFNYEAQQDKSGLPNDRFSAERPEGSISTLTIQRTEQRDSAMYRCASSLPGFNEQFFGPGTRLTVL.

This clone was detected only a few times. This sequence joins TRBV7-2 and TRBJ2-5; D might be TRBD2 (5 bases). The CDR3 covers 12 residues. The germline V gene has CDR1 SGHTA and CDR2 FQGNSA. Trimming left V 8 bases short and J 7 bases short, with 14 bases between. The CDR3 DNA is TGTGCCAGCCGAGCGGCAGGATGGACCCAGTACTTC. This translates into CASRAAGWTQYF.

This clone has a single count. The chain has TRBV18 and TRBJ2-2; D possibly uses TRBD1 or TRBD2 (5 bases each). V was clipped by 1 base and J by 0 bases, with 12 bases between them. Germline values: CDR1 KGHSH, CDR2 LQKENI. CDR3 length: 17 amino acids. The CDR3 DNA follows: TGTGCCAGCTCACCACGCGGGCAGGGTCCGAACACCGGGGAGCTGTTTTTT. Translated: CASSPRGQGPNTGELFF.

This chain connects TRBV4-2 to TRBJ2-1; 14 nucleotides match TRBD2. Trimming removed 4 bases from V and 9 bases from J; junction bases left unmatched: 8. This CDR3 region has 16 residues. Germline CDR1 and CDR2: LGHNA and YNFKEQ. As DNA, the CDR3 is TGTGCCAGCAGCCGGGGGGGACTAGCGGGAGTTCTTGAGCAGTTCTTC. Residues: CASSRGGLAGVLEQFF.

The chain is built from TRBV5-5 and TRBJ2-2; D unresolved. The CDR3 is made up of 13 amino acids. Trimming removed 1 base at V and 4 bases at J, with 5 bases between. Germline CDR1 and CDR2: SGHKS and YYEKEE (reference sequence). Here the CDR3 DNA reads TGTGCCAGCAGCTTGAGGGCCACCGGGGAGCTGTTTTTT. Amino acid sequence: CASSLRATGELFF. Using reference TRBV5-5 and TRBJ2-2 for the parts outside the CDR3, the full variable domain is DAGVTQSPTHLIKTRGQQVTLRCSPISGHKSVSWYQQVLGQGPQFIFQYYEKEERGRGNFPDRFSARQFPNYSSELNVNALLLGDSALYLCASSLRATGELFFGEGSRLTVL.

As regards this clone: The junction shows a germline mismatch at one end, possibly a read error. J is TRBJ2-7 and V is TRBV7-2, with TRBD2 matching 14 bases. CDR3 length: 15 amino acids. Germline V gene sequence: CDR1 SGHTA, CDR2 FQGNSA. This CDR3 is CASSTLGTSGSRPNF. Written as DNA, the CDR3 is TGTGCCAGCAGCACCCTAGGGACTAGCGGGAGTCGTCCGAACTTC.

This chain uses TRBV27 with TRBJ1-2; weak D call: TRBD1 (5 bases). The CDR3 has 14 residues. The V end lost 4 bases, the J end lost 4 bases, and 13 bases lay between the germline ends. CDR1 is MNHEY and CDR2 is SMNVEV in the germline V gene (reference sequence). The CDR3 here is CASSSRQTSYGYTF. CDR3 DNA sequence: TGTGCCAGCAGTTCAAGACAGACCTCCTATGGCTACACCTTC.

The V gene is TRBV19, the J gene TRBJ2-1; the D is unclear. V was pared by 3 bases and J by 0 bases, with 9 bases between. The CDR3 sequence is 15 residues long. Germline loops: CDR1 LNHDA, CDR2 SQIVND (reference sequence). CDR3 loop: CASSIAPGSYNEQFF. CDR3 sequence (DNA): TGTGCCAGTAGTATCGCGCCTGGCTCCTACAATGAGCAGTTCTTC.